Each of the 14 T cell receptor beta chains below was sequenced from the same sample in a study of T cells in women clearing cervical HPV infection. Assay used: immunoSEQ multiplex PCR; TCRdb lists only in-frame clones, some missing. Its table records 40,000 to 45,000 clones. The sample taken for sequencing was blood buffy coat. The receptor source for this set is a woman aged 18-70 years with a cervical HPV16 infection that either progressed to CIN3+ or cleared (not recorded which).

Regarding this clone: With the read ending 3 residues before the CDR3 end, the germline J gene is used to fill in that end. This chain connects TRBV19 to TRBJ2-4, with TRBD1 identical over 9 bases. CDR1 is LNHDA, CDR2 SQIVND, per germline (reference sequence). This CDR3 contains 14 residues. The CDR3 loop reads CASSPLSGTGTQYF. Incomplete CDR3 DNA: TGTGCCAGTAGTCCTCTCTCCGGGACAGGGACT. Full variable domain (missing parts from reference TRBV19 and TRBJ2-4): DGGITQSPKYLFRKEGQNVTLSCEQNLNHDAMYWYRQDPGQGLRLIYYSQIVNDFQKGDIAEGYSVSREKKESFPLTVTSAQKNPTAFYLCASSPLSGTGTQYFGAGTRLSVL.

As to this clone: The sequence runs out 3 residues before the end of the CDR3; the remainder is reconstructed from the germline J gene. The V and J genes are TRBV5-1 and TRBJ2-1; 10 bases map to TRBD1. The CDR3 length is 14 residues. CDR1 and CDR2 from the germline V gene are SGHRS and YFSETQ. The ends lost 7 bases at V and 8 bases at J; junction bases unmatched: 9. CDR3 protein: CASHRDRGQDEQFF. Incomplete CDR3 DNA: TGCGCCAGCCACCGGGACAGGGGACAAGATGAG. Full variable domain (outside the CDR3, taken from reference TRBV5-1 and TRBJ2-1): KAGVTQTPRYLIKTRGQQVTLSCSPISGHRSVSWYQQTPGQGLQFLFEYFSETQRNKGNFPGRFSGRQFSNSRSEMNVSTLELGDSALYLCASHRDRGQDEQFFGPGTRLTVL.

As concerns this clone: Sequencing ends 3 residues short of the CDR3 end; the germline J gene provides the rest. The genes are TRBV20-1 and TRBJ1-2, with 10 bases fitting TRBD1. This CDR3 has 14 residues. Trimming cost V 4 bases and J 2 bases; bases outside gene matches: 4. CDR1 DFQATT and CDR2 SNEGSKA come from the germline V gene (reference sequence). CDR3 sequence reads: CSAKPGQGNYGYTF. CDR3 DNA, as far as it was read: TGCAGTGCTAAGCCGGGACAGGGGAACTATGGC.

In the case of this clone: The CDR3 goes on 3 residues after the read ends, and that part is filled in from the germline J gene. The rearrangement joins TRBV2 to TRBJ2-5, with TRBD1 identical over 7 bases. Losses at the gene ends were 8 bases for V and 4 bases for J; bases not matched to a gene: 4. CDR3 length: 12 amino acids. Germline CDR1 SNHLY, CDR2 FYNNEI. CDR3 bases read: TGTGCCAGCGGTAGACAGGGAGAGACC. Residues: CASGRQGET. The whole CDR3 protein is CASGRQGETQYF.

With regard to this clone: The CDR3 end lies 3 residues beyond the end of the read and is filled in from the germline J gene. The rearrangement uses TRBV7-2 and TRBJ1-2; 9 bases match TRBD1. CDR3 length: 15 residues. Looked up from germline, CDR1 is SGHTA and CDR2 is FQGNSA. The CDR3 sequence: CASSPRGQGIYDYTF. The sequenced CDR3 bases are TGTGCCAGCAGCCCGCGGGGACAGGGTATCTACGAC. Combining the CDR3 with reference TRBV7-2 and TRBJ1-2 gives the whole variable domain GAGVSQSPSNKVTEKGKDVELRCDPISGHTALYWYRQSLGQGLEFLIYFQGNSAPDKSGLPSDRFSAERTGGSVSTLTIQRTQQEDSAVYLCASSPRGQGIYDYTFGSGTRLTVV.

The DNA read from the CDR3 is TGTGCCTGGAGTGGGAGGGTTCACATGAACACTGAA. Residues: CAWSGRVHMNTE. The complete CDR3 reads CAWSGRVHMNTEAFF. The rearrangement joins TRBV30 to TRBJ1-1; D remains ambiguous. The observed sequence ends 3 residues before the CDR3 terminus, with the missing tail filled in from the germline J gene. The CDR3 is made up of 15 amino acids. Germline V gene lookup returns CDR1 GTSNPN and CDR2 SVGIG (reference sequence). The V gene lost 1 base and the J gene lost 0 bases, with 12 bases spanning the gap. The full variable domain, with the rest looked up from reference TRBV30 and TRBJ1-1, is SQTIHQWPATLVQPVGSPLSLECTVEGTSNPNLYWYRQAAGRGLQLLFYSVGIGQISSEVPQNLSASRPQDRQFILSSKKLLLSDSGFYLCAWSGRVHMNTEAFFGQGTRLTVV.

A note on this clone: The CDR3 end falls 3 residues outside the read, so it is completed with the germline J gene. The rearrangement uses TRBV7-6 and TRBJ1-2; tentative D call: TRBD1 (5 bases). CDR3 length: 16 residues. Germline CDR1 reads SGHVS; CDR2 reads FNYEAQ. CDR3 DNA, as far as it was read: TGTGCCAGCAGTTCGGGGACTATTGTTTTCCCCTACGAC. Protein product: CASSSGTIVFPYD. The entire CDR3 protein reads CASSSGTIVFPYDYTF. The full variable domain, in which reference TRBV7-6 and TRBJ1-2 provide the parts outside the CDR3, is GAGVSQSPRYKVTKRGQDVALRCDPISGHVSLYWYRQALGQGPEFLTYFNYEAQQDKSGLPNDRFSAERPEGSISTLTIQRTEQRDSAMYRCASSSGTIVFPYDYTFGSGTRLTVV.

As regards this clone: The read is 3 residues too short to cover the CDR3 end, so that end is filled in from the germline J gene. The chain has TRBV5-6 and TRBJ2-1; TRBD2 might be the D (7 bases). V was shortened by 4 bases and J by 7 bases, with 15 bases between the two germline ends. CDR3 length: 14 residues. From germline, CDR1 is SGHDT and CDR2 YYEEEE. The sequenced CDR3 bases are TGTGCCAGCAGCCCCAGGGGAGGGAGAAATGAG. This translates into CASSPRGGRNE. The full CDR3 sequence reads CASSPRGGRNEQFF.

About this clone itself: The CDR3 end falls 3 residues outside the read, so it is completed with the germline J gene. The J gene is TRBJ2-7, the V gene TRBV7-2; TRBD1 agrees at 7 bases. Germline CDR1 and CDR2: SGHTA and FQGNSA. This CDR3 has 14 residues. Germline trimming cut 5 bases from V and 2 bases from J; bases unmatched to any gene: 6. CDR3 bases read: TGTGCCAGCAGCGGTCGGGACAGACCCTACGAG. Its translation: CASSGRDRPYE. The whole CDR3 reads CASSGRDRPYEQYF.

Worth noting for this clone: The CDR3 end falls 3 residues outside the read, so it is completed with the germline J gene. The genes are TRBV2 and TRBJ2-3; 13 positions agree with TRBD2. With V trimmed by 7 bases and J by 3 bases, 7 bases remained unmatched. The CDR3 consists of 16 residues. CDR1 and CDR2 from the germline V gene are SNHLY and FYNNEI. The part of the CDR3 DNA that was read is TGTGCCAGCACCCCTCCGGGACTAGCGGGGACAGATACG. Residues: CASTPPGLAGTDT. From start to end, the CDR3 is CASTPPGLAGTDTQYF.

On this clone itself: Coverage ceases 3 residues before the CDR3 finishes, and the germline J gene fills in the end. V is TRBV20-1 and J is TRBJ2-3; TRBD2 is a possible D gene (6 bases). The CDR3 is 15 amino acids. Trimming cost V 5 bases and J 1 base, with 16 bases left between them. Germline assignment: CDR1 DFQATT and CDR2 SNEGSKA (reference sequence). This CDR3 reads CSAGGALAGTDTQYF. The sequenced part of the CDR3 DNA is TGCAGTGCTGGCGGGGCTTTAGCGGGCACAGATACG.

Points on this clone: The read halts 3 residues ahead of the CDR3 end, with the missing end drawn from the germline J gene. The rearrangement joins TRBV12-3 or TRBV12-4 to TRBJ2-7; the D gene is possibly TRBD2 (5 bases). Trimming took off 8 bases at V and 0 bases at J, with 11 bases between the two ends. CDR3 length: 13 residues. The covered CDR3 bases are TGTGCCAGCCGTAGCGTCAGCTCCTACGAG. Translated, it gives CASRSVSSYE. The full CDR3 sequence reads CASRSVSSYEQYF.

Comments on this clone: The junction departs from the called germline gene at one end, perhaps through a read error. The read finishes 3 residues shy of the CDR3 end, and the germline J gene is used to complete it. V gene TRBV19 combines with J gene TRBJ2-6; 11 nucleotides agree with TRBD2. The CDR3 extends over 19 amino acids. Germline values: CDR1 LNHDA, CDR2 SQIVND (reference sequence). The CDR3 sequence is CTSSMGASGGLAGANVLTF. Partial CDR3 DNA: TGTACCAGTAGTATGGGGGCTAGCGGGGGGTTGGCTGGGGCCAACGTC.

With regard to this clone: The read halts 3 residues ahead of the CDR3 end, with the missing end drawn from the germline J gene. The chain combines TRBV11-2 with TRBJ1-1, with a weak D call TRBD1 (5 bases). The CDR3 has 14 residues. CDR1 is SGHAT, CDR2 FQNNGV, per germline. Here the CDR3 reads CASSLGVRGVRAFF. The CDR3 bases that were read are TGTGCCAGCAGCTTAGGGGTAAGGGGCGTGCGA. The variable domain in full, completed from reference TRBV11-2 and TRBJ1-1, reads EAGVAQSPRYKIIEKRQSVAFWCNPISGHATLYWYQQILGQGPKLLIQFQNNGVVDDSQLPKDRFSAERLKGVDSTLKIQPAKLEDSAVYLCASSLGVRGVRAFFGQGTRLTVV.